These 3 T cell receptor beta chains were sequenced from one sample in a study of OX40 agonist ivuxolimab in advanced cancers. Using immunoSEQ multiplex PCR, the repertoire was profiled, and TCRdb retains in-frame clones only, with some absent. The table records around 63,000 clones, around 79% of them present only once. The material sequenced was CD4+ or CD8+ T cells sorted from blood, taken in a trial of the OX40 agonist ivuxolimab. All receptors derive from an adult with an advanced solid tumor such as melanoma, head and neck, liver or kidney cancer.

This chain's CDR3 is CASSFNRPLGEKLFF. Written as DNA, the CDR3 is TGTGCCAGCAGCTTCAATCGGCCGTTGGGTGAAAAACTGTTTTTT. This sequence joins TRBV7-8 and TRBJ1-4; D is uncertain. CDR1 SGHVS and CDR2 FQNEAQ come from the germline V gene. V was trimmed by 3 bases and J by 7 bases, leaving 15 bases between them. The CDR3 extends over 15 amino acids.

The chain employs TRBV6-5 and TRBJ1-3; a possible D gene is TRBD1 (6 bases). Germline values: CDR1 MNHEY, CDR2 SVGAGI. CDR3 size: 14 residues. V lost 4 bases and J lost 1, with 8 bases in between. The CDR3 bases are TGTGCCAGCAGTTTAGGGGGATCTGGAAACACCATATATTTT. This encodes CASSLGGSGNTIYF.

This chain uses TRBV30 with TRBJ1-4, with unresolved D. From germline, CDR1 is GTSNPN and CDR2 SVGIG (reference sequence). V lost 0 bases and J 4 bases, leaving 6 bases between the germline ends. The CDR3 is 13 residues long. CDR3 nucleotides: TGTGCCTGGAGTGTACGTATTAATGAAAAACTGTTTTTT. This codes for CAWSVRINEKLFF.